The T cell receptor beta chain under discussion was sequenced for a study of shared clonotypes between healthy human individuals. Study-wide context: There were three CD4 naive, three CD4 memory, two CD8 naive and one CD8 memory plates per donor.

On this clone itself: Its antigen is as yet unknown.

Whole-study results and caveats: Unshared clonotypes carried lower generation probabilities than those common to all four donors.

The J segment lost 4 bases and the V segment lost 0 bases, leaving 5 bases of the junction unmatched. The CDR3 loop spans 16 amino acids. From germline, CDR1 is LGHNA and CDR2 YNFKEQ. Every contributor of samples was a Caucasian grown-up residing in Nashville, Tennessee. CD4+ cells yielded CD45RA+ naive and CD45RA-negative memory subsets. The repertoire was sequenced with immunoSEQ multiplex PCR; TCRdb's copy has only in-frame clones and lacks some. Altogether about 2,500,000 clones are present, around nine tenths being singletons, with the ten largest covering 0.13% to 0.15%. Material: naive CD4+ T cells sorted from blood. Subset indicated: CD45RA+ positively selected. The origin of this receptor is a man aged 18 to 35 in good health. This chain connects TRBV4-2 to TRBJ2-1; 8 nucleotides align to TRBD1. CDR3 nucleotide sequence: TGTGCCAGCAGCCAAGATGGGGACAGGATTTACAATGAGCAGTTCTTC. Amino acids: CASSQDGDRIYNEQFF.